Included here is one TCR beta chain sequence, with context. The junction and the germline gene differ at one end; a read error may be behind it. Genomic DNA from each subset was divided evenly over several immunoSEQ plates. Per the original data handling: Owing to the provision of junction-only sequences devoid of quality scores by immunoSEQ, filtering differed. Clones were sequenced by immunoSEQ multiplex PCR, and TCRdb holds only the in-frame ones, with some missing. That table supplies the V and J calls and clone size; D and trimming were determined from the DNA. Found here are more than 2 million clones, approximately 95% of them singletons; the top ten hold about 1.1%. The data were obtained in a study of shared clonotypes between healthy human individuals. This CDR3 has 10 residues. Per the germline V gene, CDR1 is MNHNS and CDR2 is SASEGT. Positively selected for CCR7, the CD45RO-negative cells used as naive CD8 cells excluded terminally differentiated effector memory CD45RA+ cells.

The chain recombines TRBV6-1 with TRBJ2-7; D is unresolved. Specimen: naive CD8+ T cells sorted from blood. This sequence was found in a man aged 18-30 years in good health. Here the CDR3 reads CASSDPYLDF. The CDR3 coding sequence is TGTGCCAGCAGTGATCCCTACCTTGACTTC.